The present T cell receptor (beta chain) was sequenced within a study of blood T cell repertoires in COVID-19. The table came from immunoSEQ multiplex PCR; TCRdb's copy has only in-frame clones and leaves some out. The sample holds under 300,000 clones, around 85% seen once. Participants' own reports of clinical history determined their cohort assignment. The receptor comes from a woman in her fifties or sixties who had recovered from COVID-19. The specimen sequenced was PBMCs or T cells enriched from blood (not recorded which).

In DNA form, the CDR3 reads TGTGCCTGGGACAGGGGGAATTCACCCCTCCACTTT. Translation: CAWDRGNSPLHF. V is TRBV30 and J is TRBJ1-6; TRBD1 matches at 9 bases. CDR3 length equals 12 residues. The V gene's germline CDR1 is GTSNPN and CDR2 SVGIG (reference sequence). V was clipped by 5 bases and J by 7 bases; unmatched bases: 0.